Ten or more counts support the clone carrying this TCR beta chain. Its antigen is currently unknown. This sample was included in a study of Graves' ophthalmopathy and Graves' hyperthyroidism. Study at large: Prior to any treatment, peripheral blood was collected at the time of initial diagnosis. Whole-study findings and limits: Blood also contained most of the expanded thyroid clonotypes above 0.001 frequency. A model of 13 signatures distinguished ophthalmopathy from stable hyperthyroidism at less than 90% sensitivity and approximately 77% specificity.

The CDR3 extends over 17 amino acids. With V trimmed by 2 bases and J by 3 bases, 10 bases remained unmatched. CDR1 and CDR2 from the germline V gene are DFQATT and SNEGSKA (reference sequence). Amplification from RNA transcripts yielded the TCR beta CDR3 regions. HTBI primers served in a first-round RT-PCR, which a second-round multiplex PCR followed. From the multiplex PCR reads, TCRdb called clonotypes with MiXCR, one entry per CDR3 protein. This table holds 350,000 to 450,000 distinct CDR3 sequences, roughly 20% found once. The PBMC fraction was derived from 9.5 to 10 ml of fresh peripheral blood.

The sequence came from a woman between 18 and 30 years old with stable Graves' hyperthyroidism. The sequenced sample consisted of peripheral blood. The chain carries TRBV20-1 and TRBJ2-7, with 13 positions matching TRBD2. CDR3 sequence: CSARTSGLAGKRYEQYF. CDR3 DNA sequence: TGCAGTGCTAGAACTTCGGGACTAGCGGGAAAACGCTACGAGCAGTACTTC.